What follows are 31 T cell receptor beta chains derived from one specimen sequenced in a study of blood T cell repertoires in COVID-19. Clones were read by immunoSEQ multiplex PCR, and TCRdb kept only the in-frame ones, dropping some. The repertoire holds roughly 260,000 clones, with around four fifths as singletons. The sequencing sample was made of peripheral blood. These receptors were obtained from an older woman with acute or convalescent COVID-19.

This clone came up once. V and J are TRBV7-9 and TRBJ2-5, with 9 bases fitting TRBD1. The J segment lost 3 bases and the V segment lost 2 bases, leaving 4 bases of the junction unmatched. Per germline, CDR1 SEHNR and CDR2 FQNEAQ (reference sequence). The CDR3 has 15 residues. As DNA, the CDR3 is TGTGCCAGCAGCTTACCACAGGGGGCGGAAGAGACCCAGTACTTC. It yields the protein CASSLPQGAEETQYF. Using reference TRBV7-9 and TRBJ2-5 for the parts outside the CDR3, the full variable domain is DTGVSQNPRHKITKRGQNVTFRCDPISEHNRLYWYRQTLGQGPEFLTYFQNEAQLEKSRLLSDRFSAERPKGSFSTLEIQRTEQGDSAMYLCASSLPQGAEETQYFGPGTRLLVL.

This clone was seen only a few times. J is TRBJ1-6 and V is TRBV7-2; 7 nucleotides agree with TRBD1. Trimming at V came to 5 bases and at J to 5 bases, leaving 6 bases not matched to a gene. CDR1 is SGHTA and CDR2 is FQGNSA in the germline V gene. This CDR3 has 15 amino acids. CDR3 protein: CASSLRDRNNSPLHF. The CDR3 DNA is TGTGCCAGCAGCCTCAGGGACAGAAATAATTCACCCCTCCACTTT.

J is TRBJ2-7 and V is TRBV10-3, with D tentatively TRBD1 (7 bases). Per germline, CDR1 ENHRY and CDR2 SYGVKD. V lost 3 bases and J 9 bases, leaving 21 bases between the germline ends. This CDR3 is 15 amino acids long. CDR3 in amino acids: CAISDPSSYRGGQYF. CDR3 coding DNA: TGTGCCATCAGTGACCCCTCTTCCTACAGGGGAGGGCAGTACTTC.

The CDR3 DNA sequence: TGTGCCAGCTCACCGAGACTACAGGGGGAAGAGACCCAGTACTTC. Its protein is CASSPRLQGEETQYF. The V and J genes are TRBV18 and TRBJ2-5; 8 bases fit TRBD1. With 3 bases clipped from V and 3 bases from J, the junction kept 6 bases outside the gene matches. Germline CDR1 and CDR2: KGHSH and LQKENI. This CDR3 spans 15 amino acids. Full variable domain (outside the CDR3, taken from reference TRBV18 and TRBJ2-5): NAGVMQNPRHLVRRRGQEARLRCSPMKGHSHVYWYRQLPEEGLKFMVYLQKENIIDESGMPKERFSAEFPKEGPSILRIQQVVRGDSAAYFCASSPRLQGEETQYFGPGTRLLVL.

The rearrangement uses TRBV19 and TRBJ2-7; D might be TRBD1 (6 bases). Germline values: CDR1 LNHDA, CDR2 SQIVND (reference sequence). Trimming took 3 bases from V and 4 from J, leaving 13 bases between them. This CDR3 is built from 14 residues. The CDR3 DNA reads TGTGCCAGTAGTATCGGAACAGGACAGTACGAGCAGTACTTC. It yields the protein CASSIGTGQYEQYF.

The chain has TRBV29-1 and TRBJ1-2; D uncertain. V lost 6 bases to trimming and J lost 3 bases, with 11 bases between them. Germline loops: CDR1 SQVTM, CDR2 ANQGSEA. The CDR3 runs 12 residues. CDR3 protein: CSVDTADYGYTF. The CDR3 nucleotides are TGCAGCGTAGATACTGCGGACTATGGCTACACCTTC.

V is TRBV24-1 and J is TRBJ2-7; 7 bases fit TRBD1. The CDR3 consists of 14 residues. V lost 2 bases and J lost 2; bases outside the gene matches: 2. The germline CDR1 and CDR2 sequences are KGHDR and SFDVKD. The CDR3 is CATSDSGTAYEQYF. The CDR3 region has the DNA TGTGCCACCAGTGATTCCGGGACAGCCTACGAGCAGTACTTC.

The genes are TRBV4-1 and TRBJ1-3, with D possibly matching TRBD1 (6 bases). The ends were cut back, 3 bases at V and 1 base at J, with 13 bases in the middle. The CDR3 sequence is 16 residues long. Per germline, CDR1 MGHRA and CDR2 YSYEKL. CDR3 DNA: TGCGCCAGCAGCCAGGCTCAGGGGTGGTCTGGAAACACCATATATTTT. This sequence encodes CASSQAQGWSGNTIYF.

The chain joins TRBV5-1 to TRBJ2-2; the match to TRBD2 covers 11 bases. The CDR3 spans 19 residues. Trimming removed 4 bases from V and 0 bases from J; junction bases left unmatched: 11. Germline CDR1 and CDR2: SGHRS and YFSETQ. The CDR3 region is CASSPGGGLAAPNTGELFF. The CDR3 DNA sequence: TGCGCCAGCAGCCCGGGAGGGGGACTAGCGGCCCCGAACACCGGGGAGCTGTTTTTT.

This clone was detected a few times. V usage is TRBV6-4 and J usage is TRBJ1-2; D uncertain. Germline V gene sequence: CDR1 MRHNA, CDR2 SNTAGT. CDR3 length: 13 amino acids. The V and J ends lost 6 bases and 8 bases respectively, with 16 bases between them. Written as DNA, the CDR3 is TGTGCCAGCAGACCCCAGCCTTCGGGGGGCTACACCTTC. Protein: CASRPQPSGGYTF.

The gene calls are TRBV7-2 and TRBJ2-3; a possible D gene is TRBD2 (5 bases). Germline V gives CDR1 SGHTA, CDR2 FQGNSA. V lost 1 base, J lost 6 bases, and 14 bases lay in between. CDR3 size: 15 residues. CDR3 loop: CASSLVPAGLDTQYF. CDR3 in DNA: TGTGCCAGCAGCTTAGTACCCGCCGGACTGGATACGCAGTATTTT.

This clone was observed a single time. V gene TRBV7-9 combines with J gene TRBJ2-7; D not resolved. Germline V CDR1 and CDR2: SEHNR, FQNEAQ (reference sequence). Trimming left V 4 bases short and J 3 bases short, with 7 bases between. The CDR3 is 12 amino acids. The CDR3 loop is CASSSLSYEQYF. The CDR3 region has the DNA TGTGCCAGCAGCTCCCTAAGCTACGAGCAGTACTTC.

This sequence joins TRBV12-3 or TRBV12-4 and TRBJ1-2; D might be TRBD1 (6 bases). Trimming stripped 3 bases from V and 8 bases from J, with 10 bases between. The CDR3 has 12 amino acids. For the CDR3, the DNA is TGTGCCAGCAGTTTTAGGGGGAACGGCTACACCTTC. This encodes CASSFRGNGYTF.

The chain employs TRBV7-9 and TRBJ2-5; 7 bases match TRBD1. The CDR3 consists of 14 residues. Germline values: CDR1 SEHNR, CDR2 FQNEAQ (reference sequence). V dropped 5 bases and J dropped 4; count of bases not matched to a gene: 7. CDR3 amino acids: CASSPHRGGETQYF. The CDR3 DNA follows: TGTGCCAGCAGCCCACACAGGGGTGGAGAGACCCAGTACTTC.

CDR3 nucleotides: TGTGCCAGCAAGTTCGGGAAGAACACTGAAGCTTTCTTT. It translates to CASKFGKNTEAFF. The chain links TRBV6-5 to TRBJ1-1, with unresolved D. The CDR3 has 13 residues. Between the trimmed V and J ends, which lost 7 bases and 1 base, there was a span of 10 bases. Germline V lookup: CDR1 MNHEY, CDR2 SVGAGI.

The genes are TRBV6-4 and TRBJ1-2; D is possibly TRBD1 (6 bases). This CDR3 region has 12 residues. Germline V lookup: CDR1 MRHNA, CDR2 SNTAGT. V lost 3 bases to trimming and J lost 6 bases, with 8 bases between them. CDR3 sequence: CASSDSGDGYTF. CDR3 bases: TGTGCCAGCAGTGATTCAGGGGATGGCTACACCTTC.

The V and J genes are TRBV10-1 and TRBJ1-2; TRBD1 matches at 7 bases. The junction had 4 bases not matched to a gene; V was cut back by 6 bases and J by 3 bases. CDR1 is WNHNN, CDR2 SYGVQD, per germline (reference sequence). The CDR3 extends over 13 amino acids. For the CDR3, the DNA is TGCGCCAGCAGCGAAACAGGGGACTATGGCTACACCTTC. Translating gives CASSETGDYGYTF.

V usage is TRBV7-6 and J usage is TRBJ2-1, with 7 bases lining up with TRBD2. Germline CDR1 SGHVS, CDR2 FNYEAQ. The CDR3 covers 15 residues. V trimming: 6 bases; J trimming: 0 bases; junction bases outside the gene matches: 5. This chain's CDR3 is CASSGGVSSYNEQFF. CDR3 DNA: TGTGCCAGCAGTGGGGGGGTGAGCTCCTACAATGAGCAGTTCTTC.

The rearrangement links TRBV27 to TRBJ1-5; D is unclear. Germline V gene sequence: CDR1 MNHEY, CDR2 SMNVEV (reference sequence). V was pared by 0 bases and J by 7 bases, with 10 bases between. The CDR3 is made up of 14 amino acids. The CDR3 is CASSLSVPGQPQHF. The CDR3, as DNA: TGTGCCAGCAGTTTATCTGTTCCGGGGCAGCCCCAGCATTTT.

Written as DNA, the CDR3 is TGTGCCAGCAAGTCTATCGGTGAGCAGTTCTTC. It translates to CASKSIGEQFF. The chain has TRBV6-5 and TRBJ2-1; D gene ambiguous. With 7 bases removed from V and 9 bases from J, the gap between germline ends came to 10 bases. Per the germline V gene, CDR1 is MNHEY and CDR2 is SVGAGI. The CDR3 is 11 residues long.

This chain joins TRBV6-5 and TRBJ2-5; 7 bases match TRBD2. CDR1 and CDR2 (germline): MNHEY, SVGAGI. This CDR3 has 16 residues. J was trimmed by 8 bases and V by 0 bases; bases with no gene match: 12. In nucleotides, the CDR3 is TGTGCCAGCAGTTACTCGTCGGGAGGAGGCCAAGGTACCCAGTACTTC. As protein: CASSYSSGGGQGTQYF.

The chain recombines TRBV6-5 with TRBJ1-6; 10 bases fit TRBD1. The CDR3 extends over 14 amino acids. V lost 4 bases, J lost 6 bases, and 0 bases stayed unmatched. Germline V gene lookup returns CDR1 MNHEY and CDR2 SVGAGI. The CDR3, as DNA: TGTGCCAGCAGTTGGGACAGGGGTAATTCACCCCTCCACTTT. Its protein product is CASSWDRGNSPLHF.

V is TRBV10-1 and J is TRBJ1-2; the match to TRBD1 covers 8 bases. CDR3 size: 13 residues. Losses at the gene ends were 0 bases for V and 8 bases for J; bases not matched to a gene: 2. Germline V gene sequence: CDR1 WNHNN, CDR2 SYGVQD (reference sequence). CDR3 nucleotide sequence: TGCGCCAGCAGTGAGTCAGGACAGGGAGGCTACACCTTC. Its translation: CASSESGQGGYTF.

This rearrangement joins TRBV28 to TRBJ1-5; TRBD1 aligns across 7 bases. There are 13 residues in the CDR3. J lost 10 bases, V lost 7 bases, and 10 bases had no gene match. Germline V gene data show CDR1 as MDHEN and CDR2 as SYDVKM. The CDR3 region has the DNA TGTGCCAGCACCCGGACAGGCTTTGGCCCCCAGCATTTT. Protein: CASTRTGFGPQHF.

This chain connects TRBV10-1 to TRBJ1-3; TRBD1 aligns across 8 bases. Germline V gene data show CDR1 as WNHNN and CDR2 as SYGVQD (reference sequence). V lost 6 bases to trimming and J lost 2 bases; unmatched junction nucleotides: 6. The CDR3 runs 15 residues. CDR3 residues: CASSAGQEPGNTIYF. DNA of the CDR3: TGCGCCAGCAGCGCGGGACAGGAGCCTGGAAACACCATATATTTT.

This clone was detected once. This chain uses TRBV4-1 with TRBJ2-3, with 9 bases fitting TRBD2. The germline CDR1 and CDR2 sequences are MGHRA and YSYEKL. Trimming took 1 base from V and 6 from J; bases not matched to a gene: 8. The CDR3 extends over 16 amino acids. DNA of the CDR3: TGCGCCAGCAGCCAAGTTGCGGGGGGGCCGAGGGATACGCAGTATTTT. Residues: CASSQVAGGPRDTQYF.

The J gene is TRBJ1-1, the V gene TRBV6-5, with 11 bases identical to TRBD1. J gave up 5 bases and V 8 bases, and 10 bases lay outside the gene matches. Per germline, CDR1 MNHEY and CDR2 SVGAGI. The CDR3 extends over 15 amino acids. The CDR3 DNA is TGTGCCAGCCGCGGACAGGGGGCCCGGGGGACTGAAGCTTTCTTT. Amino acids: CASRGQGARGTEAFF.

The gene calls are TRBV3-1 (or the pseudogene TRBV3-2) and TRBJ2-7; maybe TRBD1 (6 bases). CDR3 length equals 15 residues. V shed 0 bases and J shed 2 bases, with 11 bases lying between them. Germline CDR1 is LGHDT and CDR2 is YNNKEL (reference sequence). The CDR3 DNA sequence: TGTGCCAGCAGCCAAGACGTTTCAGGGGCCTACGAGCAGTACTTC. Translated, it gives CASSQDVSGAYEQYF.

The V gene is TRBV2, the J gene TRBJ1-5; 10 positions match TRBD1. CDR3 size: 15 residues. CDR1 is SNHLY, CDR2 FYNNEI, per germline. J lost 2 bases, V lost 6 bases, and 4 bases had no gene match. CDR3 in amino acids: CASRTGTGGNQPQHF. DNA for the CDR3: TGTGCCAGCAGAACCGGGACAGGGGGCAATCAGCCCCAGCATTTT.

This clone was seen a single time. The rearrangement joins TRBV6-2 or TRBV6-3 to TRBJ1-2; D is possibly TRBD1 (5 bases). In germline, CDR1 is MNHEY, CDR2 SVGEGT. CDR3 length: 15 amino acids. V was pared by 5 bases and J by 0 bases, with 13 bases between. The CDR3 sequence is CASSQRTTSNYGYTF. The CDR3 nucleotides are TGTGCCAGCAGTCAAAGGACAACTTCTAACTATGGCTACACCTTC.

The chain carries TRBV5-1 and TRBJ1-1; D may be TRBD1 (5 bases). Germline loops: CDR1 SGHRS, CDR2 YFSETQ. The CDR3 covers 16 residues. The V end was cut by 4 bases, the J end by 0 bases, with 16 bases between. The CDR3 loop reads CASSPQGLPMNTEAFF. The CDR3 DNA sequence: TGCGCCAGCAGCCCCCAGGGCCTCCCCATGAACACTGAAGCTTTCTTT. The whole variable domain, remainder taken from reference TRBV5-1 and TRBJ1-1, is KAGVTQTPRYLIKTRGQQVTLSCSPISGHRSVSWYQQTPGQGLQFLFEYFSETQRNKGNFPGRFSGRQFSNSRSEMNVSTLELGDSALYLCASSPQGLPMNTEAFFGQGTRLTVV.